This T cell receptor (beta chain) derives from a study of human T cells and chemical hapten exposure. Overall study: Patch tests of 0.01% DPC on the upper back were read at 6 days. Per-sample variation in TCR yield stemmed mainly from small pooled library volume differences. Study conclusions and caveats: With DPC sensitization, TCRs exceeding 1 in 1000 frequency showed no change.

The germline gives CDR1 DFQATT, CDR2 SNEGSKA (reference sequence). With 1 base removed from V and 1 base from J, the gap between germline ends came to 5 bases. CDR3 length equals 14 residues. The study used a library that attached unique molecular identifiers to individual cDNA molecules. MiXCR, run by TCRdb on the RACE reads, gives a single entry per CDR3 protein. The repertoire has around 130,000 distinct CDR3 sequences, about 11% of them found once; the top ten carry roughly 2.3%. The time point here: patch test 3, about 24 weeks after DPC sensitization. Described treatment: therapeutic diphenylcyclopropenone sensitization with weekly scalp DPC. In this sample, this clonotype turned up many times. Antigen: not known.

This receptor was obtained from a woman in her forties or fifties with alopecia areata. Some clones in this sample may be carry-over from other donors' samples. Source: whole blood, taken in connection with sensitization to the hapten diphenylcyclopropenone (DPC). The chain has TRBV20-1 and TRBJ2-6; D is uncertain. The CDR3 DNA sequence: TGCAGTGCTAGAGTAGGGTCTGGGGCCAACGTCCTGACTTTC. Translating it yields CSARVGSGANVLTF.